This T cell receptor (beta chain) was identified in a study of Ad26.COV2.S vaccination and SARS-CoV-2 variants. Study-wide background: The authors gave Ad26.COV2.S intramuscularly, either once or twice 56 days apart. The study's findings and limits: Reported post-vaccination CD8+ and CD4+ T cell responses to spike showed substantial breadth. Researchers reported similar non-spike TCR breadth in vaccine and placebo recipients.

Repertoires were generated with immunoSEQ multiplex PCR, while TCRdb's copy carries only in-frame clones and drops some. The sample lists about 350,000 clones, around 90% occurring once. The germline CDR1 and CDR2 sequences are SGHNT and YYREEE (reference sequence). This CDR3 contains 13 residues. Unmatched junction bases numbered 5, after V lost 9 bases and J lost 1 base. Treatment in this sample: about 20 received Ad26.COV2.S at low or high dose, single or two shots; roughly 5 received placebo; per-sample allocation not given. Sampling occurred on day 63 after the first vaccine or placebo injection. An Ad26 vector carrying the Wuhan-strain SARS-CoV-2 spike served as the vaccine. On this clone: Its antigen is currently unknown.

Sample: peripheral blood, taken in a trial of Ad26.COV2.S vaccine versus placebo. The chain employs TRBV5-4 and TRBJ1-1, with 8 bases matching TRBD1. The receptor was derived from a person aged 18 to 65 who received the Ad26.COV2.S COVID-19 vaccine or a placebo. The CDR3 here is CATTGQGNTEAFF. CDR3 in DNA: TGTGCCACTACAGGACAGGGGAACACTGAAGCTTTCTTT. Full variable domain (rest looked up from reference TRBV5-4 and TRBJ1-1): ETGVTQSPTHLIKTRGQQVTLRCSSQSGHNTVSWYQQALGQGPQFIFQYYREEENGRGNFPPRFSGLQFPNYSSELNVNALELDDSALYLCATTGQGNTEAFFGQGTRLTVV.